Listed below are T cell receptor beta chains from one sample, sequenced in a study of CD8 T cells in ankylosing spondylitis. In TCRdb, the 5' RACE reads were re-called with MiXCR into one record per CDR3 protein. The sample contains approximately 250,000 distinct CDR3 sequences, about 24% of which appear only once. The specimen sequenced was blood, either unsorted or a sorted T cell fraction (not recorded which). These receptors all stem from a male donor with ankylosing spondylitis or in good health (not recorded which). The CDR3 runs from the conserved cysteine through the conserved F or W.

v_call cdr3_length cdr3_aa
TRBV20-1 14 CSATRAGRQETQYF
TRBV5-4 16 CASSLYGQQGQETQYF
TRBV18 15 CASSPRLAGYNEQFF
TRBV12-3/TRBV12-4 14 CATGGRSNTDTQYF
TRBV25-1 14 CASSESWGSYEQYF
TRBV28 15 CASRPPGQGANGYTF
TRBV12-3/TRBV12-4 12 CASSLIRHEQYF
TRBV12-3/TRBV12-4 13 CASSFLGPTEAFF
TRBV20-1 10 CSASENEQFF
TRBV6-1 16 CASSEAQGASGNTIYF
TRBV29-1 14 CSVEDASNTGELFF
TRBV7-2 13 CASRLGQGNIQYF
TRBV4-1 15 CASSQDPTSTQPQHF
TRBV6-5 15 CASSYDHRGGEKLFF
TRBV10-3 13 CAISESGPTGRYF
TRBV20-1 11 CSARLTGDLHF
TRBV20-1 14 CSAALGPPAGELFF
TRBV20-1 14 CSAQNSGGGDTQYF
TRBV12-3/TRBV12-4 11 CASSLLGSQYF
TRBV15 13 CATSRAGRYEQYF
TRBV10-3 13 CAAAAREADTQYF
TRBV29-1 14 CSVAHPRSSYEQYF
TRBV9 16 CASSPPGGTSTDTQYF
TRBV20-1 14 CSAILGQSNTEAFF
TRBV20-1 15 CSAMISLVGGTEAFF
TRBV29-1 14 CSVEPGQKNQPQHF
TRBV20-1 15 CSASGTVLYQETQYF
TRBV20-1 14 CSARDPGLFYEQYF
TRBV6-5 14 CASSYSASSYEQYF
TRBV5-4 15 CASSPGQGPKNIQYF
TRBV4-1 18 CASSQDGWPNRGQETQYF
TRBV12-3/TRBV12-4 14 CASSFARRSGELFF
TRBV12-3/TRBV12-4 12 CASSIRSETQYF
TRBV28 15 CASTRDSPSGNTIYF
TRBV10-3 12 CAISQGYNEQFF
TRBV5-4 14 CASSLALGQDEQFF
TRBV29-1 15 CSVEDAGSSYNEQFF
TRBV20-1 13 CSAEGHRTDTQYF
TRBV20-1 13 CSARGLLTGELFF
TRBV11-2 15 CASSPDRVGTGELFF
TRBV29-1 13 CSAVRTPLETQYF
TRBV12-3/TRBV12-4 15 CASSVGGVRYNEQFF
TRBV20-1 17 CSAREPPPNGGNNEQFF
TRBV29-1 13 CSVEVKGLQTQYF
TRBV5-1 14 CASSSAWNTGELFF
TRBV29-1 13 CSVGLRMNTEAFF
TRBV20-1 15 CSASVSGDWGSPLHF
TRBV18 14 CASSPDSGTDTQYF
TRBV20-1 14 CSASLAGRSYGYTF
TRBV11-3 16 CASSLNSQGAHNEQFF
TRBV28 13 CASSTSLGETQYF
TRBV10-3 16 CAISEQGGGKGYGYTF
TRBV7-2 14 CASSLQTGYQPQHF
TRBV20-1 17 CSARDIRQGANTGELFF
TRBV20-1 14 CSARTSTGPKTQYF
TRBV12-3/TRBV12-4 13 CASSYSGPGEQYF
TRBV2 14 CASRTDVLSYEQYF
TRBV6-6 12 CASSLKDQPQHF